Shown below are 29 T cell receptor beta chains from a single sample sequenced in a study of T-cell reconstitution after alpha-beta-depleted transplantation in children. TCRbeta library preparation incorporated unique molecular identifiers. Each CDR3 protein is one row after TCRdb ran MiXCR on the PCR reads. The data contain almost 250,000 distinct CDR3 sequences, about 23% of them singletons. This sample comprised PBMCs, obtained before TCRalphabeta/CD19-depleted stem cell transplant. These receptors all stem from a girl aged 2 to 9 with Fanconi anemia, due to receive a stem cell transplant.

V and J are TRBV20-1 and TRBJ2-1, with 9 bases identical to TRBD2. CDR3 length: 14 residues. The germline gives CDR1 DFQATT, CDR2 SNEGSKA (reference sequence). V lost 5 bases, J lost 4 bases, and 6 bases stayed unmatched. CDR3 loop: CSAYRLAVYNEQFF. The CDR3, as DNA: TGCAGTGCTTATCGACTAGCGGTTTACAATGAGCAGTTCTTC.

The chain uses TRBV7-3 and TRBJ2-1; D unresolved. With 5 bases removed from V and 8 bases from J, the gap between germline ends came to 13 bases. This CDR3 is 13 amino acids long. CDR1 SGHTA and CDR2 FQGTGA come from the germline V gene. The CDR3 reads CASSISTGDEQFF. CDR3 bases: TGTGCCAGCAGCATCTCGACTGGCGATGAGCAGTTCTTC. Supplemented by reference TRBV7-3 and TRBJ2-1, the full variable domain reads GAGVSQTPSNKVTEKGKYVELRCDPISGHTALYWYRQSLGQGPEFLIYFQGTGAADDSGLPNDRFFAVRPEGSVSTLKIQRTERGDSAVYLCASSISTGDEQFFGPGTRLTVL.

This rearrangement joins TRBV6-5 to TRBJ2-2, with no clear D. Trimming shortened V by 1 base and J by 2 bases, and 2 bases separated the two germline ends. The CDR3 has 13 amino acids. Per the germline V gene, CDR1 is MNHEY and CDR2 is SVGAGI. Here the CDR3 DNA reads TGTGCCAGCAGTTACTTCAACACCGGGGAGCTGTTTTTT. The encoded protein is CASSYFNTGELFF.

The V and J genes are TRBV29-1 and TRBJ1-1; 7 bases match TRBD1. Per the germline V gene, CDR1 is SQVTM and CDR2 is ANQGSEA. This CDR3 is 13 amino acids long. V shed 6 bases and J 2 bases; nucleotides not matched to a gene: 6. This CDR3 is CSVTRGFNTEAFF. In DNA, the CDR3 is TGCAGCGTAACCAGGGGGTTTAACACTGAAGCTTTCTTT.

This clonotype was counted only a few times. The chain joins TRBV20-1 to TRBJ2-7; the match to TRBD2 covers 9 bases. V lost 6 bases to trimming and J lost 6 bases; unmatched junction nucleotides: 12. The CDR3 is made up of 14 amino acids. Germline V gene lookup returns CDR1 DFQATT and CDR2 SNEGSKA (reference sequence). The CDR3 here is CSAKGGGGAFEQYF. DNA for the CDR3: TGCAGTGCCAAAGGAGGCGGGGGGGCGTTCGAGCAGTACTTC.

This clonotype showed up just a few times. The chain recombines TRBV7-6 with TRBJ2-1, with 9 bases aligning to TRBD2. CDR1 is SGHVS, CDR2 FNYEAQ, per germline. With 1 base clipped from V and 5 bases from J, the junction kept 6 bases outside the gene matches. The CDR3 extends over 16 amino acids. Written as DNA, the CDR3 is TGTGCCAGCAGCTTAGGTAGCGGGAGTTTTGACAATGAGCAGTTCTTC. Residues: CASSLGSGSFDNEQFF. The full variable domain, completed using reference TRBV7-6 and TRBJ2-1, is GAGVSQSPRYKVTKRGQDVALRCDPISGHVSLYWYRQALGQGPEFLTYFNYEAQQDKSGLPNDRFSAERPEGSISTLTIQRTEQRDSAMYRCASSLGSGSFDNEQFFGPGTRLTVL.

This clonotype was detected ten times or more. The chain carries TRBV5-1 and TRBJ2-7; D not certain. Germline V CDR1 and CDR2: SGHRS, YFSETQ. The CDR3 has 14 residues. Trimming cost V 0 bases and J 2 bases, with 9 bases left between them. The DNA of the CDR3 is TGCGCCAGCAGCTTGGTACCGGACGCCTACGAGCAGTACTTC. Its translation is CASSLVPDAYEQYF.

This clonotype was counted ten times or more. This chain connects TRBV20-1 to TRBJ1-5; a weak D match, TRBD1 (6 bases). Germline values: CDR1 DFQATT, CDR2 SNEGSKA (reference sequence). V was shortened by 0 bases and J by 0 bases, with 15 bases between the two germline ends. The CDR3 extends over 17 amino acids. The CDR3 loop is CSARDRTGKFSNQPQHF. In nucleotides, the CDR3 is TGCAGTGCTAGAGATCGCACAGGGAAGTTTAGCAATCAGCCCCAGCATTTT.

This clonotype showed up many times. The V and J genes are TRBV20-1 and TRBJ2-1, with 9 nucleotides matching TRBD2. After removal of 3 bases from V and 6 bases from J, the junction contained 12 bases not matched to a gene. This CDR3 spans 16 amino acids. CDR1 and CDR2 (germline): DFQATT, SNEGSKA (reference sequence). The CDR3 loop is CSASGLASGIGNEQFF. The CDR3 nucleotides are TGCAGTGCTAGCGGTTTGGCTAGCGGGATAGGCAATGAGCAGTTCTTC.

Ten or more counts support this clonotype. The chain recombines TRBV7-9 with TRBJ2-7; no clear D. Looked up from germline, CDR1 is SEHNR and CDR2 is FQNEAQ (reference sequence). The length of the CDR3 is 14 residues. The V and J ends lost 0 bases and 4 bases respectively, with 10 bases between them. CDR3 sequence reads: CASSLASGVYEQYF. The CDR3 DNA reads TGTGCCAGCAGCTTAGCCTCAGGAGTTTACGAGCAGTACTTC.

This clonotype has ten or more counts. In DNA form, the CDR3 reads TGTGCCATCAGCGCCGGACTAGCGGGGATCGAGCAGTACTTC. As protein: CAISAGLAGIEQYF. The V gene is TRBV10-3, the J gene TRBJ2-7; 12 nucleotides align to TRBD2. V lost 6 bases, J lost 6 bases, and 6 bases stayed unmatched. Looked up from germline, CDR1 is ENHRY and CDR2 is SYGVKD. The CDR3 totals 14 residues.

The chain couples TRBV29-1 to TRBJ2-3; 7 nucleotides agree with TRBD1. Germline assignment: CDR1 SQVTM and CDR2 ANQGSEA. After removal of 8 bases from V and 3 bases from J, the junction contained 5 bases not matched to a gene. This CDR3 spans 12 amino acids. In DNA form, the CDR3 reads TGCAGCTCAAGGGGGCCAACAGATACGCAGTATTTT. Protein product: CSSRGPTDTQYF.

This chain links TRBV3-1 with TRBJ2-7; 10 bases are a match to TRBD2. Germline loops: CDR1 LGHDT, CDR2 YNNKEL (reference sequence). The CDR3 spans 15 residues. Trimming removed 3 bases from V and 2 bases from J; junction bases left unmatched: 4. CDR3 sequence: CASSQGLAGAYEQYF. CDR3 DNA: TGTGCCAGCAGCCAGGGGCTAGCGGGGGCCTACGAGCAGTACTTC.

This chain uses TRBV20-1 with TRBJ2-5; 11 positions match TRBD2. V gave up 0 bases and J gave up 5 bases; unmatched junction bases: 5. The CDR3 contains 15 residues. Germline V CDR1 and CDR2: DFQATT, SNEGSKA (reference sequence). For the CDR3, the DNA is TGCAGTGCTAGAGATCAACTAGCGGGAGTGGAGACCCAGTACTTC. This translates into CSARDQLAGVETQYF.

This clonotype came up many times. The chain is built from TRBV10-3 and TRBJ2-1; the match to TRBD2 covers 9 bases. The V segment lost 0 bases and the J segment 1 base; nucleotides outside the gene matches: 1. The CDR3 sequence is 16 residues long. Germline V gives CDR1 ENHRY, CDR2 SYGVKD. The CDR3 loop reads CAISESSGRSYNEQFF. The DNA of the CDR3 is TGTGCCATCAGTGAGTCTAGCGGGAGATCCTACAATGAGCAGTTCTTC.

This clonotype has at least ten counts. This chain connects TRBV12-5 to TRBJ1-1; D is unresolved. The V end was cut by 6 bases, the J end by 0 bases, with 5 bases between. The germline gives CDR1 LGHNT, CDR2 FRNRAP. The CDR3 extends over 12 amino acids. The CDR3, as DNA: TGTGCTAGTGGCTTGATGAACACTGAAGCTTTCTTT. Translating it yields CASGLMNTEAFF.

At least ten counts were recorded for this clonotype. The chain couples TRBV20-1 to TRBJ2-1, with a weak D call TRBD2 (6 bases). The V end was cut by 1 base, the J end by 8 bases, with 15 bases between. The germline CDR1 and CDR2 sequences are DFQATT and SNEGSKA (reference sequence). The CDR3 is 14 amino acids. The CDR3 DNA reads TGCAGTGCTAGAGCGGGAGAGGTTTTCTATGAGCAGTTCTTC. This translates into CSARAGEVFYEQFF.

In this sample, this clonotype turned up many times. The chain joins TRBV29-1 to TRBJ2-5; D remains ambiguous. Looked up from germline, CDR1 is SQVTM and CDR2 is ANQGSEA. V gave up 0 bases and J gave up 3 bases, with 11 bases separating them. The CDR3 contains 14 residues. The CDR3: CSVEDQVFEETQYF. In DNA form, the CDR3 reads TGCAGCGTTGAAGATCAGGTCTTCGAAGAGACCCAGTACTTC.

This sequence joins TRBV29-1 and TRBJ1-1, with 7 nucleotides matching TRBD1. Germline V gives CDR1 SQVTM, CDR2 ANQGSEA. The junction had 3 bases not matched to a gene; V was cut back by 2 bases and J by 0 bases. This CDR3 comprises 14 residues. CDR3 region: CSVEWGQMNTEAFF. CDR3 DNA sequence: TGCAGCGTTGAATGGGGACAGATGAACACTGAAGCTTTCTTT.

The sample holds a few counts of this clonotype. The chain links TRBV28 to TRBJ2-3; 8 bases agree with TRBD2. The germline V gene has CDR1 MDHEN and CDR2 SYDVKM. V was clipped by 2 bases and J by 10 bases; unmatched bases: 20. CDR3 length: 18 residues. The CDR3 spells CASSLPRSGLALYQAQYF. The CDR3 DNA is TGTGCCAGCAGTTTACCTCGGTCCGGACTAGCACTTTACCAAGCGCAGTATTTT.

The chain links TRBV11-2 to TRBJ2-5, with 11 bases identical to TRBD2. Germline V lookup: CDR1 SGHAT, CDR2 FQNNGV. V was clipped by 5 bases and J by 5 bases; unmatched bases: 13. The CDR3 loop spans 17 amino acids. This chain's CDR3 is CASSPPGSGRARETQYF. CDR3 DNA sequence: TGTGCCAGCAGCCCCCCGGGTAGCGGGAGGGCCCGGGAGACCCAGTACTTC.

This clonotype was counted many times. The J gene is TRBJ2-1, the V gene TRBV29-1; D unresolved. Germline V gene sequence: CDR1 SQVTM, CDR2 ANQGSEA. V was shortened by 5 bases and J by 5 bases, with 13 bases between the two germline ends. This CDR3 is built from 13 residues. The DNA for the CDR3 is TGCAGCGTTCGGCGTTTTGGGAACAATGAGCAGTTCTTC. Amino acids: CSVRRFGNNEQFF.

V is TRBV24-1 and J is TRBJ2-5; no reliable D call. Trimming removed 0 bases at V and 3 bases at J, with 7 bases between. Germline CDR1 reads KGHDR; CDR2 reads SFDVKD. The CDR3 loop spans 14 amino acids. CDR3 in amino acids: CATSDLLQEETQYF. Here the CDR3 DNA reads TGTGCCACCAGTGATTTGTTGCAGGAAGAGACCCAGTACTTC.

The gene calls are TRBV20-1 and TRBJ2-7; TRBD2 matches 8 bases. The CDR3 totals 15 residues. The germline gives CDR1 DFQATT, CDR2 SNEGSKA (reference sequence). J was trimmed by 2 bases and V by 4 bases; bases with no gene match: 10. DNA of the CDR3: TGCAGTGCTATTGGGCTGGGACTAGAGACCTACGAGCAGTACTTC. Translated: CSAIGLGLETYEQYF.

The V and J genes are TRBV3-1 and TRBJ2-7, with D possibly called TRBD1 or TRBD2 (5 bases each). Trimming removed 0 bases from V and 6 bases from J, with 12 bases in between. This CDR3 spans 14 amino acids. CDR1 and CDR2 from the germline V gene are LGHDT and YNNKEL (reference sequence). This CDR3 is CASSQDLGGLEQYF. Here the CDR3 DNA reads TGTGCCAGCAGCCAAGACCTTGGGGGTCTCGAGCAGTACTTC.

The chain uses TRBV7-3 and TRBJ2-2; perhaps TRBD2 as D (5 bases). Deletions cut 5 bases from V and 6 bases from J, with 19 bases between. The CDR3 is 16 residues long. Germline V lookup: CDR1 SGHTA, CDR2 FQGTGA. The CDR3 DNA sequence: TGTGCCAGCAGCCCGACGCGGGTTGGTGTGGCCGGGGAGCTGTTTTTT. Translating gives CASSPTRVGVAGELFF. The variable domain in full, with the rest retrieved from reference TRBV7-3 and TRBJ2-2, is GAGVSQTPSNKVTEKGKYVELRCDPISGHTALYWYRQSLGQGPEFLIYFQGTGAADDSGLPNDRFFAVRPEGSVSTLKIQRTERGDSAVYLCASSPTRVGVAGELFFGEGSRLTVL.

This clonotype came up many times. The chain is built from TRBV20-1 and TRBJ1-6; D might be TRBD1 (6 bases). This CDR3 has 15 residues. The V end was cut by 0 bases, the J end by 7 bases, with 13 bases between. Germline CDR1 reads DFQATT; CDR2 reads SNEGSKA (reference sequence). This chain's CDR3 is CSAREGGQGNSPLHF. The DNA of the CDR3 is TGCAGTGCTAGAGAGGGAGGGCAGGGGAATTCACCCCTCCACTTT.

The J gene is TRBJ2-7, the V gene TRBV3-1; TRBD2 aligns across 10 bases. The trim removed 2 bases at V and 2 bases at J, leaving 6 bases unmatched. In germline, CDR1 is LGHDT, CDR2 YNNKEL (reference sequence). The CDR3 has 16 amino acids. CDR3 sequence: CASSQYASGGPYEQYF. The CDR3 DNA reads as TGTGCCAGCAGCCAATATGCTAGCGGGGGCCCCTACGAGCAGTACTTC.

This clonotype was counted between two and nine times. The chain uses TRBV20-1 and TRBJ2-1, with 9 bases aligning to TRBD2. V trimming: 5 bases; J trimming: 8 bases; junction bases outside the gene matches: 10. The germline CDR1 and CDR2 sequences are DFQATT and SNEGSKA (reference sequence). This CDR3 spans 14 amino acids. The CDR3 nucleotides read TGCAGTGCTTACACCGGGACTAGCAACGATGAGCAGTTCTTC. Encoded protein: CSAYTGTSNDEQFF.